The rows below give T cell receptor beta chains drawn from one sample of a study of blood T cell repertoires in COVID-19. Using immunoSEQ multiplex PCR, the repertoire was profiled, and TCRdb retains in-frame clones only, with some absent. The sample shows over 80,000 clones, approximately 75% of them seen only once. Sequenced: peripheral blood. The receptors come from a woman in her 50s with acute or convalescent COVID-19. The CDR3 runs from the conserved cysteine through the conserved F or W.

length: 14
V: TRBV27
CDR3: CASRAGTGHQPQHF

length: 15
V: TRBV6-6
CDR3: CASSSPGHRGAEQFF

length: 13
V: TRBV5-1
CDR3: CASSSGQSYGYTF

length: 16
V: TRBV19
CDR3: CASSIRSGITYNEQFF

length: 11
V: TRBV12-3/TRBV12-4
CDR3: CASRTQGEAFF

length: 16
V: TRBV15
CDR3: CATSRGQGLMNTEAFF

length: 14
V: TRBV6-5
CDR3: CASGSQGKDEKLFF

length: 15
V: TRBV3-1/TRBV3-2
CDR3: CASSSDRGWNSPLHF

length: 14
V: TRBV13
CDR3: CASSLRTGGEKLFF

length: 13
V: TRBV5-6
CDR3: CASSFRQGDGYTF

length: 15
V: TRBV9
CDR3: CASSVLAGFQNEQFF

length: 15
V: TRBV18
CDR3: CASSPTGIMNTEAFF

length: 16
V: TRBV24-1
CDR3: CATSDSRDSYQETQYF

length: 16
V: TRBV4-1
CDR3: CASSQDYSGPYYEQYF

length: 15
V: TRBV6-5
CDR3: CASSSRQGQNSPLHF

length: 14
V: TRBV5-1
CDR3: CASSLDGGEESYTF

length: 12
V: TRBV28
CDR3: CASRAFSYEQYF

length: 16
V: TRBV7-2
CDR3: CASSFGLAGGPLEQYF

length: 14
V: TRBV7-2
CDR3: CASSLRQGEDGYTF

length: 14
V: TRBV2
CDR3: CASGVGLAGVEQYF

length: 15
V: TRBV6-5
CDR3: CASSPGTGLDYGYTF

length: 14
V: TRBV28
CDR3: CASSRLVGNQPQHF

length: 14
V: TRBV28
CDR3: CASSALGRDQPQHF

length: 17
V: TRBV24-1
CDR3: CATRPPGGLLGENTIYF

length: 17
V: TRBV5-8
CDR3: CASSFLVSAPGEDEQFF

length: 15
V: TRBV6-2/TRBV6-3
CDR3: CASSLFDRDGYGYTF

length: 13
V: TRBV6-1
CDR3: CASSEGYKNIQYF

length: 14
V: TRBV14
CDR3: CASSRTGKGSPLHF

length: 13
V: TRBV7-9
CDR3: CASNSGLNQPQHF

length: 12
V: TRBV7-3
CDR3: CASSGRGYEQYF

length: 14
V: TRBV6-5
CDR3: CASSSPGGNGEAFF

length: 14
V: TRBV6-6
CDR3: CASSYPGQGGKLFF

length: 12
V: TRBV11-2
CDR3: CASSHGGNEQYF

length: 14
V: TRBV11-2
CDR3: CASSLDRVKDTQYF

length: 15
V: TRBV6-5
CDR3: CASSYSPTGAETQYF

length: 16
V: TRBV28
CDR3: CASSSVIGTGVYEQYF

length: 16
V: TRBV5-1
CDR3: CASSLVQGFDNSPLHF

length: 16
V: TRBV28
CDR3: CASSLLGGTGGGEQFF

length: 16
V: TRBV15
CDR3: CATSRESGSSYNEQFF

length: 16
V: TRBV3-1/TRBV3-2
CDR3: CASSLQTGLSGNTIYF

length: 14
V: TRBV20-1
CDR3: CSASSDSNNSPLHF

length: 17
V: TRBV5-5
CDR3: CASSFSRPGQGFYEQYF

length: 18
V: TRBV9
CDR3: CASSAPRMGGASTDTQYF

length: 15
V: TRBV6-2/TRBV6-3
CDR3: CASSSRQATNEKLFF

length: 12
V: TRBV3-1/TRBV3-2
CDR3: CASSHRGQPQHF

length: 14
V: TRBV3-1/TRBV3-2
CDR3: CASSFDFRSQPQHF

length: 15
V: TRBV7-9
CDR3: CASSFAGTGEGGYTF

length: 15
V: TRBV18
CDR3: CASSPRSGGQQTQYF

length: 14
V: TRBV30
CDR3: CAWSVGTGGQPQHF

length: 16
V: TRBV30
CDR3: CAWRTSGSSSYNEQFF

length: 13
V: TRBV12-3/TRBV12-4
CDR3: CASSLGQNYGYTF